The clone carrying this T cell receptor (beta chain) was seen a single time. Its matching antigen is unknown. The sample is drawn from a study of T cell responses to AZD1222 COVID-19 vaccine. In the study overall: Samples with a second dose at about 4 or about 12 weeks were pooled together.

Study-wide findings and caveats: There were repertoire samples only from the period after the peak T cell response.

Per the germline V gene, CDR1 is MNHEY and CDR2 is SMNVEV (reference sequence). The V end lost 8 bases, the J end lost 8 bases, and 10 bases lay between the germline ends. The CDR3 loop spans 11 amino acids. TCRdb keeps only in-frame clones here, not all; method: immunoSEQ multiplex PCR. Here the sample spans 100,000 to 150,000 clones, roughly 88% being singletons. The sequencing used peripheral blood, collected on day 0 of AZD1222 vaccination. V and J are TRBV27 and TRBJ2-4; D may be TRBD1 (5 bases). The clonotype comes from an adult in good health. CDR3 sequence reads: CASLFRDIQYF. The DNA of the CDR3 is TGTGCCAGCCTCTTCAGGGACATTCAGTACTTC.